This T cell receptor (beta chain) stems from a study of blood T cells in healthy people across ages (dated by TCRdb to 2013 to 2016). The study in broad terms: Template switching captured roughly one uniquely barcoded TCR beta cDNA molecule per two T cells in model experiments. Using the same blood draw, the study looked at two additional independent replicas of 1 million unique cDNA reads for two donors, one aged 18 to 30 and the other aged 80 or older. Donors of different ages were randomly distributed across sequencing lanes to avoid experimental bias. Using deep sequencing normalized with unique cDNA molecular identifiers, the study measured how TCR beta repertoire diversity changes with age. Four age groups were formed from the donors: young (average approximately 15 years), middle-aged (just under 40), aged (roughly 58) and long-lived (around 82).

On the study overall, not on this receptor specifically: Observed TCR beta diversity per million T cells fell roughly linearly with age, and a significant reduction was already apparent by age roughly 40. Because donor CMV infection status was unknown, age-related changes in expanded clonotypes were potentially confounded. Estimates of total diversity based on one million sequenced T cells were considered lower bounds and underestimates. Bulk unsorted PBMC profiling prevented conclusive comparison of naive and antigen-experienced compartments. Compared with the aged group, the long-lived group had more naive CD4+ T cells, fewer expanded clones and increased TCR diversity, suggesting age selection. A strong correlation was found between observed TCR beta diversity and the percentage of naive T cells measured by flow cytometry.

About this clonotype itself: Its antigen is not yet known. This may arise from a read error, as a much more abundant clone is one base away.

Donors were 39 systemically healthy Caucasian individuals from Russia aged roughly 6 to 95 years. About 10 milliliters of peripheral blood were collected from each donor into EDTA-treated Vacutainer tubes. Ficoll-Paque density-gradient centrifugation was used to isolate PBMCs, with at least 6.5 million obtained per sample. Total RNA was extracted from PBMCs with Trizol reagent, with at least 5 micrograms obtained per sample. The percentages of naive CD45RAhigh/CD27high T cells were determined by flow cytometry on a PBMC aliquot from every donor. The library was prepared using 5' RACE. The listed sequencing device is Illumina HiSeq 2500. A second roughly 6 to 11 cycle PCR used a sample-barcoded 5' primer and a J-beta primer mix. Each TCR beta cDNA molecule received a unique molecular identifier from a template-switch 5' adaptor carrying 12 random nucleotides. At least 3 million CDR3-containing paired-end reads were obtained from each sample. All of the RNA was converted into first-strand cDNA using the Mint cDNA synthesis kit, with a TRBC-specific oligonucleotide serving as the primer. Following uracil-DNA glycosylase treatment, all cDNA underwent a first 18-cycle PCR with the universal primers M1SS and BC2_uni_R. The authors' pipeline ran thus. For normalization, 1 million high-quality reads were randomly selected from each sample, with every read carrying a distinct molecular identifier. Instead of being binned into consensus sequences, reads that shared molecular identifiers were thrown out. CDR3 identification, clonotype clustering and error correction used MiTCR with a Q25 quality threshold and the strictest error-elimination algorithm. Lower-bound total TCR beta diversity was estimated with a nonparametric unseen species model using Euler transformation. TCRdb passed the public sequencing reads through fastp at Q25 and MiXCR, retaining productive beta sequences. Duplicate CDR3 protein sequences are folded into a single record with the most common DNA and genes. TCRdb assigned the V and J calls; the authors' analysis was not used. The sample yields about 1.7 million distinct CDR3 sequences; approximately 30% were counted once. About 8% of the sample comes from the top ten.

The sequenced sample was blood. The TCR comes from a woman aged 25 to 45 in good health.

The CDR3 in this case is CSVEEILPEFF. The nucleotide sequence reads TGCAGCGTTGAAGAAATTCTGCCGGAGTTCTTC. The V and J segments used are TRBV29-1 and TRBJ2-1; the D gene cannot be named for sure. V loses 0 bases of germline sequence and J loses 14 bases, and the interval between the two ends is 11 bases. The CDR1 and CDR2 encoded by the germline V gene are SQVTM and ANQGSEA. The CDR3 has 11 amino acids, counting the end cysteine and phenylalanine. Only the CDR3 DNA stays, 33 bases, in frame from base 1.